The source of this TCR beta chain is a study of cytomegalovirus exposure and HLA in healthy donors. At the level of the study: The same platform used for the approximately 670 first-cohort repertoires was also used for the 100 to 150 validation repertoires, as a later analysis reported.

Comment on this clone: Its cognate antigen is unknown.

Assay used: immunoSEQ multiplex PCR; TCRdb lists only in-frame clones, some missing. This sample yields 140,000 or so clones, of which about 90% are seen a single time; 6.2% belongs to the top ten. Separate from the approximately 670-subject first cohort, the roughly 130-subject validation cohort was the one that the donors belonged to. General study findings and limits: Listed as cytomegalovirus-associated were 150 or so TCR beta chains. In vitro testing confirmed a few CMV-associated chains as specific for CMV antigens.

The trim removed 7 bases at V and 2 bases at J, leaving 8 bases unmatched. This CDR3 has 13 amino acids. Per the germline V gene, CDR1 is SQVTM and CDR2 is ANQGSEA. Material: PBMCs. This receptor was taken from a woman in her 30s in good health and CMV-seropositive. The chain recombines TRBV29-1 with TRBJ2-7; 7 nucleotides match TRBD1. The CDR3: CSGSHGTAYEQYF. CDR3 nucleotide sequence: TGCAGCGGTAGTCACGGGACAGCCTACGAGCAGTACTTC.